The 13 T cell receptor beta chains given below trace back to one sample, sequenced in a study of blood T cell repertoires in COVID-19. TCRdb keeps only in-frame clones here, not all; method: immunoSEQ multiplex PCR. The sample records 150,000 to 200,000 clones, around 72% being singletons. The sample comprised peripheral blood. These TCRs come from a woman of 80 years or more with acute or convalescent COVID-19.

The chain joins TRBV3-1 (or the pseudogene TRBV3-2) to TRBJ2-7; 8 bases line up with TRBD2. V was pared by 6 bases and J by 5 bases, with 6 bases of the junction left unmatched. The V gene's germline CDR1 is LGHDT and CDR2 YNNKEL (reference sequence). This CDR3 has 13 residues. Written as DNA, the CDR3 is TGTGCCAGCAGGTCCCCGGGACTAGACGAGCAGTACTTC. The encoded protein is CASRSPGLDEQYF.

This clone was seen at least ten times. The CDR3 DNA sequence: TGTGCCAGTAAAGACATCCTGGGCACTGAAGCTTTCTTT. Translating gives CASKDILGTEAFF. The chain combines TRBV19 with TRBJ1-1; D unclear. Germline CDR1 LNHDA, CDR2 SQIVND (reference sequence). This CDR3 comprises 13 residues. Trimming removed 7 bases at V and 4 bases at J, with 13 bases between.

For this clone: This same CDR3 is encoded by further DNA sequences in the sample. The chain has TRBV11-2 and TRBJ2-1, with D possibly matching TRBD2 (8 bases). V lost 1 base and J lost 9, with 19 bases in between. This CDR3 spans 16 amino acids. Germline CDR1 reads SGHAT; CDR2 reads FQNNGV. CDR3 region: CASSLGGRQGGREQFF. CDR3 nucleotide sequence: TGTGCCAGCAGCTTAGGCGGGAGGCAGGGGGGTCGTGAGCAGTTCTTC.

This rearrangement joins TRBV27 to TRBJ2-1, with a tentative D call TRBD1 (6 bases). Trimming removed 6 bases from V and 1 base from J, with 16 bases in between. This CDR3 is 16 amino acids long. In germline, CDR1 is MNHEY, CDR2 SMNVEV (reference sequence). The CDR3 is CASRNQGLGSYNEQFF. CDR3 coding DNA: TGTGCCAGCAGGAACCAGGGGCTGGGATCCTACAATGAGCAGTTCTTC.

In its sample, this clone was seen once. The V and J genes are TRBV6-5 and TRBJ1-5; 7 positions match TRBD1. Trimming cost V 2 bases and J 3 bases; bases outside gene matches: 4. CDR1 is MNHEY and CDR2 is SVGAGI in the germline V gene. The CDR3 has 15 amino acids. This CDR3 is CASSYDGQVNQPQHF. The CDR3 DNA reads TGTGCCAGCAGTTACGACGGACAGGTCAATCAGCCCCAGCATTTT.

In this sample, this clone turned up once. Distinct nucleotide sequences in the sample also encode this CDR3. The chain employs TRBV28 and TRBJ2-7, with D perhaps matching TRBD2 (6 bases). Germline CDR1 MDHEN, CDR2 SYDVKM. This CDR3 is 11 amino acids long. The V and J ends lost 6 bases and 3 bases respectively, with 6 bases between them. The CDR3 sequence: CASRGGYEQYF. CDR3 sequence (DNA): TGTGCCAGCAGGGGGGGCTACGAGCAGTACTTC. Full variable domain (remainder filled in from reference TRBV28 and TRBJ2-7): DVKVTQSSRYLVKRTGEKVFLECVQDMDHENMFWYRQDPGLGLRLIYFSYDVKMKEKGDIPEGYSVSREKKERFSLILESASTNQTSMYLCASRGGYEQYFGPGTRLTVT.

For this clone: One end of the junction does not line up with germline, which may come from a read error. This sequence joins TRBV6-1 and TRBJ2-7; 7 bases align to TRBD2. In germline, CDR1 is MNHNS, CDR2 SASEGT. The CDR3 sequence is 15 residues long. The CDR3 region has the DNA TGTGCCAGCAGAGAAGGACTAGACCTCACGTACGAGCAGTACTTC. Its protein product is CASREGLDLTYEQYF.

The rearrangement links TRBV19 to TRBJ2-5; the D is unclear. The CDR3 contains 16 residues. Germline V gene data show CDR1 as LNHDA and CDR2 as SQIVND (reference sequence). V shed 3 bases and J shed 0 bases, with 14 bases lying between them. The CDR3 DNA is TGTGCCAGTAGTATTCTCCCGACTGAGTACCAAGAGACCCAGTACTTC. This codes for CASSILPTEYQETQYF.

The gene calls are TRBV18 and TRBJ2-4; a weak D match, TRBD1 (6 bases). This CDR3 has 15 residues. V shed 5 bases and J shed 3 bases, with 14 bases lying between them. The germline CDR1 and CDR2 sequences are KGHSH and LQKENI. As DNA, the CDR3 is TGTGCCAGCTCAAACAGGGTTCTGGACAAAAACATTCAGTACTTC. Translating gives CASSNRVLDKNIQYF.

The V call is TRBV7-2, the J call TRBJ2-2, with TRBD2 identical over 8 bases. CDR3 length: 15 amino acids. CDR1 and CDR2 (germline): SGHTA, FQGNSA. V shed 5 bases, J shed 4 bases, and the junction held 6 bases outside the gene matches. For the CDR3, the DNA is TGTGCCAGCAGCAAGGGACTAGTCGGCACCGGGGAGCTGTTTTTT. Protein sequence: CASSKGLVGTGELFF. The variable domain in full, with the rest retrieved from reference TRBV7-2 and TRBJ2-2, is GAGVSQSPSNKVTEKGKDVELRCDPISGHTALYWYRQSLGQGLEFLIYFQGNSAPDKSGLPSDRFSAERTGGSVSTLTIQRTQQEDSAVYLCASSKGLVGTGELFFGEGSRLTVL.

Comments on this clone: The identical CDR3 is also encoded by other nucleotide sequences in the sample. This chain links TRBV24-1 with TRBJ2-1; TRBD2 matches at 11 bases. Unmatched junction bases numbered 11, after V lost 4 bases and J lost 10 bases. The CDR3 extends over 16 amino acids. Germline V gene lookup returns CDR1 KGHDR and CDR2 SFDVKD. CDR3 in DNA: TGTGCCACCAGTGACCGACGACTAGCGGGATCGGGCGAGCAGTTCTTC. Translated, it gives CATSDRRLAGSGEQFF.

There are a few counts of this clone. This rearrangement joins TRBV11-2 to TRBJ1-6, with 7 positions matching TRBD1. V shed 2 bases and J 4 bases; nucleotides not matched to a gene: 2. The CDR3 has 15 residues. CDR1 SGHAT and CDR2 FQNNGV come from the germline V gene. This CDR3 is CASSLSGGYNSPLHF. The CDR3 DNA sequence: TGTGCCAGCAGCTTATCAGGGGGATATAATTCACCCCTCCACTTT.

The genes are TRBV18 and TRBJ2-2; 8 bases are a match to TRBD2. V shed 4 bases and J 4 bases; nucleotides not matched to a gene: 8. Germline-derived CDR1 and CDR2 are KGHSH and LQKENI. The CDR3 runs 16 residues. CDR3 sequence reads: CASSRRGGRPTGELFF. CDR3 DNA: TGTGCCAGCTCACGTCGCGGGGGGCGGCCCACCGGGGAGCTGTTTTTT.